This note documents a single TCR beta chain sequence. Produced via immunoSEQ multiplex PCR; TCRdb's table is partial and in-frame only. The top ten clones hold about 13% of a sample with 100,000 to 120,000 clones, roughly four fifths of them seen once. The sample comes from a study of control samples from healthy donors and cancer patients. Germline loops: CDR1 LNHNV, CDR2 YYDKDF (reference sequence). Deletions cut 1 base from V and 5 bases from J, with 20 bases between. The CDR3 contains 17 residues. This chain uses TRBV15 with TRBJ2-5, with D perhaps TRBD1 (5 bases). The source is a woman aged 45-65 years in good health. The material sequenced was blood. The CDR3 region has the DNA TGTGCCACCAGCAGAGGCTTTGTTTTGCAGGGTGGCGAGACCCAGTACTTC. Its protein product is CATSRGFVLQGGETQYF.